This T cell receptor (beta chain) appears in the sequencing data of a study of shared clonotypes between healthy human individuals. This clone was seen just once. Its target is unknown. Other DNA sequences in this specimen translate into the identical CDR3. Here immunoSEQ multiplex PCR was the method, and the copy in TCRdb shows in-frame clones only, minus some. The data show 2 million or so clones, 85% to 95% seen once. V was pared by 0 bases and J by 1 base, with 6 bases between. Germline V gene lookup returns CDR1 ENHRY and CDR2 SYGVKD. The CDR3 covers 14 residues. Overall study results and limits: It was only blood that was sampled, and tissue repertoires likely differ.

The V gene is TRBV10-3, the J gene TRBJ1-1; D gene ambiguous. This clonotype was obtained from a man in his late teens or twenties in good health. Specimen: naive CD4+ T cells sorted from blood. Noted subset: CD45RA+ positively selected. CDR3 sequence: CAISESQTNTEAFF. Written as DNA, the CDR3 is TGTGCCATCAGTGAGTCGCAGACGAACACTGAAGCTTTCTTT.